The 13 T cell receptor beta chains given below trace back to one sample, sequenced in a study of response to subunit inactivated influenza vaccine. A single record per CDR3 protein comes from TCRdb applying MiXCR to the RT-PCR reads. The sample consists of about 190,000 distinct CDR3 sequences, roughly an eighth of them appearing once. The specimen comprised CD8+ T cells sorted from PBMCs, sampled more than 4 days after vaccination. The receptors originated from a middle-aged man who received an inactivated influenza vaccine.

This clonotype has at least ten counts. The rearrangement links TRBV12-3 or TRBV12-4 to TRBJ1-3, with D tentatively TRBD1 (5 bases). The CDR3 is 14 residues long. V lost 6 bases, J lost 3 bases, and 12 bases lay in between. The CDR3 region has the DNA TGTGCCAGCAGACAGGATACGGATGGAAACACCATATATTTT. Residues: CASRQDTDGNTIYF.

CDR3: CASSLGRGIHQPQHF. CDR3 DNA sequence: TGTGCCAGCAGTTTAGGCAGGGGTATTCATCAGCCCCAGCATTTT. The chain recombines TRBV12-3 or TRBV12-4 with TRBJ1-5; D might be TRBD1 (6 bases). V shed 1 base and J shed 5 bases, with 12 bases lying between them. This CDR3 contains 15 residues.

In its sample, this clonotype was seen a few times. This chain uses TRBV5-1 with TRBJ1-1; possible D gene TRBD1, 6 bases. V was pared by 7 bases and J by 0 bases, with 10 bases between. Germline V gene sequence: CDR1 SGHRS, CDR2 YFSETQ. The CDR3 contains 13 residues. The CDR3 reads CASHDRMNTEAFF. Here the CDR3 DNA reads TGCGCCAGCCACGACAGGATGAACACTGAAGCTTTCTTT.

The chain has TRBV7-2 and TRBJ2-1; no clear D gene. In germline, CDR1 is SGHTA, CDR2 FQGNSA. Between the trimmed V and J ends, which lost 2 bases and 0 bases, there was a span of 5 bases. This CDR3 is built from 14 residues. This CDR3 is CASSLQASYNEQFF. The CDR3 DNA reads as TGTGCCAGCAGCTTACAGGCCTCCTACAATGAGCAGTTCTTC. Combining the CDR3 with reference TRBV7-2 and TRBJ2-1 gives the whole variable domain GAGVSQSPSNKVTEKGKDVELRCDPISGHTALYWYRQSLGQGLEFLIYFQGNSAPDKSGLPSDRFSAERTGGSVSTLTIQRTQQEDSAVYLCASSLQASYNEQFFGPGTRLTVL.

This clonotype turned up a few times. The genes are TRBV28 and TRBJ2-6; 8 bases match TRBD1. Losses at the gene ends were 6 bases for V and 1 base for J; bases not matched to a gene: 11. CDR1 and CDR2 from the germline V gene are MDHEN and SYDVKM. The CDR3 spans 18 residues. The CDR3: CASRAGTGRSSGANVLTF. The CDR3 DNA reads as TGTGCCAGCAGGGCCGGGACAGGTAGAAGTTCTGGGGCCAACGTCCTGACTTTC.

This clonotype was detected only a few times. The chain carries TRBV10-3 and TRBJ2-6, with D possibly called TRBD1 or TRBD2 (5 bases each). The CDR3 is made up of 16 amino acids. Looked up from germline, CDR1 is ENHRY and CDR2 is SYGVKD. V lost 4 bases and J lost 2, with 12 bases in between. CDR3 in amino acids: CAISVGEITGANVLTF. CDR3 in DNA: TGTGCCATCAGTGTGGGGGAAATTACTGGGGCCAACGTCCTGACTTTC.

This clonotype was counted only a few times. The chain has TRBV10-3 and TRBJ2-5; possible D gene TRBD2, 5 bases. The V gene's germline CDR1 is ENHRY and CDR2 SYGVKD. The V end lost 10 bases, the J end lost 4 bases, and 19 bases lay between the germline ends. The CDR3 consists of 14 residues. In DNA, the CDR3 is TGTGCCACCGGACTCCCCTCCGACCTAGAGACCCAGTACTTC. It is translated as CATGLPSDLETQYF.

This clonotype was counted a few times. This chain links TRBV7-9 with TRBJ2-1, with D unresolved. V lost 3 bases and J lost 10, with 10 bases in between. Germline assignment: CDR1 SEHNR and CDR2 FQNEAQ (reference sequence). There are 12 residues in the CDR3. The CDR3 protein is CASSFSRPEQFF. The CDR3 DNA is TGTGCCAGCAGCTTCTCCCGCCCAGAGCAGTTCTTC.

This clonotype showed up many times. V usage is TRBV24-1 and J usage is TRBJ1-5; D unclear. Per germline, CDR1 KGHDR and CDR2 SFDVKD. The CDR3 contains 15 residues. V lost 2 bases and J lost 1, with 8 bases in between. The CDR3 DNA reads TGTGCCACCAGTGATTCACTGGAGAGCAATCAGCCCCAGCATTTT. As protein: CATSDSLESNQPQHF.

The CDR3 loop reads CASSQGWSYNEQFF. The CDR3, as DNA: TGTGCCAGCAGCCAAGGTTGGTCCTACAATGAGCAGTTCTTC. The chain has TRBV14 and TRBJ2-1; D ambiguous. Germline values: CDR1 SGHDN, CDR2 FVKESK. There are 14 residues in the CDR3. V was shortened by 1 base and J by 1 base, with 5 bases between the two germline ends.

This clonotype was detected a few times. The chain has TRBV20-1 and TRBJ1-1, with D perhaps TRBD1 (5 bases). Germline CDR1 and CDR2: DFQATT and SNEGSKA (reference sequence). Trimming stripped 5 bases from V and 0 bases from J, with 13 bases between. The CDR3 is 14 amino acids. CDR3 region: CSARQSLMNTEAFF. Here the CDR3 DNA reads TGCAGTGCTCGACAGAGCCTCATGAACACTGAAGCTTTCTTT.

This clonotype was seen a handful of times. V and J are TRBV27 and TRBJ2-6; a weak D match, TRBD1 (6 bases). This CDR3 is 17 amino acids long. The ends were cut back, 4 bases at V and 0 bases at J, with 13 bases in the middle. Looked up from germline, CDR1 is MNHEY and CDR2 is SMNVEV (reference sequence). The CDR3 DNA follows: TGTGCCAGCAGTTGGCTAGGGACAACCTCTGGGGCCAACGTCCTGACTTTC. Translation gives CASSWLGTTSGANVLTF.

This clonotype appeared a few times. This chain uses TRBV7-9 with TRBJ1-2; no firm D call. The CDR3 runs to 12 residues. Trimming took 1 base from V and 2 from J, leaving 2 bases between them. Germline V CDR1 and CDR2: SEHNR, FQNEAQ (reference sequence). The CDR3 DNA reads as TGTGCCAGCAGCTTAGGCAACTATGGCTACACCTTC. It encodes CASSLGNYGYTF.